These T cell receptor beta chains were read from a single sample in a study of blood T cell repertoires in COVID-19. Here immunoSEQ multiplex PCR was the method, and the copy in TCRdb shows in-frame clones only, minus some. The repertoire consists of 95,000 to 150,000 clones, with around 85% occurring once and the leading ten covering around 3%. The source material was peripheral blood. These receptors all stem from a woman older than 75 with COVID-19, enrolled during active disease. Both conserved end residues are part of each CDR3. The D gene is left open where the match is weak. Some rows mark clone size as missing; the rest say once, few, many or name a class of expanded clone.

-	-	TRBJ2-7	TRBV12-3/TRBV12-4	CASSLRGGYEQYF	TGTGCCAGCAGCCTCCGAGGGGGCTACGAGCAGTACTTC
TRBD2	-	TRBJ2-1	TRBV6-2/TRBV6-3	CASSFAGGPYNEQFF	TGTGCCAGCAGCTTCGCGGGAGGGCCGTACAATGAGCAGTTCTTC
-	-	TRBJ2-1	TRBV28	CASTPPRGSYNEQFF	TGTGCCAGCACCCCACCGCGGGGCTCCTACAATGAGCAGTTCTTC
-	-	TRBJ1-2	TRBV4-3	CASSQDFGPIEGYTF	TGCGCCAGCAGCCAAGATTTTGGGCCTATTGAAGGCTACACCTTC
-	-	TRBJ1-2	TRBV5-1	CASSLDSYGYTF	TGCGCCAGCAGCTTAGACAGCTATGGCTACACCTTC
-	-	TRBJ1-6	TRBV2	CASSDLRTGNNSPLHF	TGTGCCAGCAGCGATCTTAGGACGGGGAATAATTCACCCCTCCACTTT
TRBD1	-	TRBJ1-2	TRBV3-1/TRBV3-2	CASSKGQGGNGYTF	TGTGCCAGCAGCAAGGGACAGGGGGGCAATGGCTACACCTTC
-	-	TRBJ2-5	TRBV9	CASSVDRVQETQYF	TGTGCCAGCAGCGTAGACAGGGTCCAAGAGACCCAGTACTTC
-	-	TRBJ1-4	TRBV6-1	CASSEQGMGEKLFF	TGTGCCAGCAGTGAACAGGGGATGGGTGAAAAACTGTTTTTT
TRBD2	-	TRBJ2-3	TRBV19	CASSTGGTDTQYF	TGTGCCAGTTCGACGGGAGGGACAGATACGCAGTATTTT
-	once	TRBJ2-5	TRBV18	CASSPREETQYF	TGTGCCAGCTCACCACGGGAGGAGACCCAGTACTTC
-	-	TRBJ2-3	TRBV19	CASSMKQGPTDTQYF	TGTGCCAGTAGTATGAAGCAGGGCCCCACAGATACGCAGTATTTT
-	-	TRBJ2-3	TRBV3-1/TRBV3-2	CASSQAAGSTDTQYF	TGTGCCAGCAGCCAAGCAGCGGGTTCGACAGATACGCAGTATTTT
TRBD2	-	TRBJ2-1	TRBV19	CASSIMTSRDEQFF	TGTGCCAGTAGTATCATGACTAGCCGCGATGAGCAGTTCTTC
TRBD2	-	TRBJ2-2	TRBV6-6	CAGGRGPNTGELFF	TGTGCCGGGGGGAGGGGACCGAACACCGGGGAGCTGTTTTTT
-	-	TRBJ1-5	TRBV23-1	CASSQSPHGAQHF	TGCGCCAGCAGTCAGTCCCCCCATGGAGCCCAGCATTTT
TRBD2	-	TRBJ2-2	TRBV2	CASRILAGVSGELFF	TGTGCCAGCAGGATACTAGCGGGAGTATCCGGGGAGCTGTTTTTT
TRBD1	-	TRBJ2-3	TRBV7-8	CASSSRTGGSTDTQYF	TGTGCCAGCAGCTCACGGACAGGGGGGAGCACAGATACGCAGTATTTT
TRBD2	-	TRBJ2-1	TRBV18	CASSLAGLSSYNEQFF	TGTGCCAGCTCGCTAGCGGGTCTAAGCTCCTACAATGAGCAGTTCTTC
-	-	TRBJ1-1	TRBV19	CASSMDSLTEAFF	TGTGCCAGTAGTATGGACAGTCTCACTGAAGCTTTCTTT
TRBD2	-	TRBJ2-3	TRBV12-5	CASAQGAGVNTDTQYF	TGTGCTAGTGCCCAAGGAGCGGGGGTAAACACAGATACGCAGTATTTT
TRBD2	-	TRBJ2-5	TRBV5-1	CASSLDALAGETQYF	TGCGCCAGCAGCTTGGACGCGTTAGCGGGGGAGACCCAGTACTTC
-	few	TRBJ2-5	TRBV6-6	CASSYDFLAVQETQYF	TGTGCCAGCAGTTACGATTTTCTCGCAGTCCAAGAGACCCAGTACTTC
TRBD2	few	TRBJ2-1	TRBV7-8	CASSAKLAGGAINNEQFF	TGTGCCAGCAGCGCTAAACTAGCGGGAGGCGCAATTAACAATGAGCAGTTCTTC
TRBD2	-	TRBJ2-3	TRBV28	CASSLSGTNTDTQYF	TGTGCCAGCAGTCTTAGCGGGACCAACACAGATACGCAGTATTTT
TRBD1	-	TRBJ2-6	TRBV7-2	CASSFGTARANVLTF	TGTGCCAGCAGCTTCGGGACAGCTCGAGCCAACGTCCTGACTTTC
-	-	TRBJ2-2	TRBV28	CASSLSGNTGELFF	TGTGCCAGCAGTTTAAGCGGGAACACCGGGGAGCTGTTTTTT
TRBD1	-	TRBJ1-1	TRBV11-1	CASSPWDPGQDTEAFF	TGTGCCAGCAGCCCCTGGGATCCGGGACAGGACACTGAAGCTTTCTTT
-	-	TRBJ1-1	TRBV5-5	CASSSSPGYAEAFF	TGTGCCAGCAGCTCGAGCCCAGGTTACGCTGAAGCTTTCTTT